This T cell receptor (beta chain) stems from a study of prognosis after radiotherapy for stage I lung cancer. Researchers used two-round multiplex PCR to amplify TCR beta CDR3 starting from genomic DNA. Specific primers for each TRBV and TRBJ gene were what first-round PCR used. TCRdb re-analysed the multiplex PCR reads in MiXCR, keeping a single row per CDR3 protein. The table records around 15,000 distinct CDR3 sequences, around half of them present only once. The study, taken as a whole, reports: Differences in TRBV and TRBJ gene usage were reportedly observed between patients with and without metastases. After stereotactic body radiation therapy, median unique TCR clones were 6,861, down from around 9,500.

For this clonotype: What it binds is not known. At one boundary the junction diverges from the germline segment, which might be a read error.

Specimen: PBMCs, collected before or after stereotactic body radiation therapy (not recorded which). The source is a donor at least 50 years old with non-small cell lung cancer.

CDR3 DNA sequence: TGCGCCAGCATCTTGGAAAGAACAACGCGTGGTCAGCCCCAGCATTTT. Translated: CASILERTTRGQPQHF. This chain joins TRBV5-1 and TRBJ1-5; D is undetermined. This CDR3 spans 16 amino acids. Germline-derived CDR1 and CDR2 are SGHRS and YFSETQ.